One T cell receptor beta chain is described in this entry. The assay was immunoSEQ multiplex PCR, and TCRdb's table has in-frame clones only and misses some. The table lists about 20,000 clones, roughly 80% of them singletons. Documented treatment: randomized to nivolumab then ipilimumab (arm A) or the reverse (arm B). DNA-damaging chemotherapy had not been given to any patient beforehand. Per the germline V gene, CDR1 is SQVTM and CDR2 is ANQGSEA. The CDR3 is made up of 15 amino acids. V shed 3 bases and J 7 bases; nucleotides not matched to a gene: 8. The data are from a study of sequential checkpoint blockade in melanoma. Study overall: Both treatment sequences were followed by maintenance nivolumab.

This receptor was identified in a human donor with melanoma. The chain uses TRBV29-1 and TRBJ2-3, with 12 bases that match TRBD2. Sequenced here: CD8+ T cells sorted from blood (inferred from file names), sampled from a patient given nivolumab and ipilimumab in sequence. The CDR3 nucleotides are TGCAGCGTTGAGAGCATACTAGCGGGGGGTAATACGCAGTATTTT. Translated, it gives CSVESILAGGNTQYF.